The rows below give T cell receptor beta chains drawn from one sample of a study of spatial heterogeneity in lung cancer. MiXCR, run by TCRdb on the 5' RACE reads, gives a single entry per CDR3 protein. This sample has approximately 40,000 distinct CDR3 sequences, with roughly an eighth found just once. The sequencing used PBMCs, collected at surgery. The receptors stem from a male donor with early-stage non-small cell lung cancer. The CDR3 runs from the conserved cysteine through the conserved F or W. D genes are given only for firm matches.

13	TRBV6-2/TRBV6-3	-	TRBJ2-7	CASSSTISYEQYF
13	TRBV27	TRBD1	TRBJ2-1	CASTGTAYNEQFF
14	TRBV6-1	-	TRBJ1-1	CASSEALWSTEAFF
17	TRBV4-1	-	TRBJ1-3	CASSQGLRASSGNTIYF
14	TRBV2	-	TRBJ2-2	CASSWTANTGELFF
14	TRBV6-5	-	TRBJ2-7	CASTDLASAYEQYF
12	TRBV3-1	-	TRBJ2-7	CASSQEAYEQYF
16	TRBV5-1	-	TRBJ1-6	CASSWDIQGSTSPLHF
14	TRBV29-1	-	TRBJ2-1	CSVERASSYNEQFF
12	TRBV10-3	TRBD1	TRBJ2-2	CATGQGNGELFF
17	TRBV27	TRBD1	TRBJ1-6	CASSFYPPGQGNSPLHF
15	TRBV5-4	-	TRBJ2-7	CASRPFGSPLWEQYF
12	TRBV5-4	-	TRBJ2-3	CASSLETETKYF
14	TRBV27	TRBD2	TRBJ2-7	CATKLAGASDEQYF
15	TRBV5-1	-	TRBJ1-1	CASSLALVMNTEAFF
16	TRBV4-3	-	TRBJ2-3	CASSPRGGGPTDTQYF
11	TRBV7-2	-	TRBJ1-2	CASSQNYGYTF
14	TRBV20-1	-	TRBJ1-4	CSAFGTQLAEKLFF
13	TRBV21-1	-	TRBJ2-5	CASSLRQGETQYF
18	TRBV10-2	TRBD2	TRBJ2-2	CASSGGAGDPPFTGELFF
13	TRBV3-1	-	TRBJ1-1	CASSQVENTEAFF
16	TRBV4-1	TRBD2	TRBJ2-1	CASSQVREGPYNEQFF
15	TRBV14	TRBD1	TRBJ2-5	CASSQWLQGAGTQYF
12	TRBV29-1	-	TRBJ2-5	CSVEDWGETQYF
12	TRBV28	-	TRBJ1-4	CASSLRDEKLFF
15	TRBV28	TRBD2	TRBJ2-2	CASREPGLESGELFF
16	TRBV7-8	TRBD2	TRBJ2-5	CASRPWTSGSQETQYF
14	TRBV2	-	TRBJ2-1	CASSRRGAGAEQFF
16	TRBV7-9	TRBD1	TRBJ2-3	CASSPATGSRTDTQYF
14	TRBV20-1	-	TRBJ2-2	CSAPWGSNTGELFF
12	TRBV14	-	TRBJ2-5	CASSLGVETQYF